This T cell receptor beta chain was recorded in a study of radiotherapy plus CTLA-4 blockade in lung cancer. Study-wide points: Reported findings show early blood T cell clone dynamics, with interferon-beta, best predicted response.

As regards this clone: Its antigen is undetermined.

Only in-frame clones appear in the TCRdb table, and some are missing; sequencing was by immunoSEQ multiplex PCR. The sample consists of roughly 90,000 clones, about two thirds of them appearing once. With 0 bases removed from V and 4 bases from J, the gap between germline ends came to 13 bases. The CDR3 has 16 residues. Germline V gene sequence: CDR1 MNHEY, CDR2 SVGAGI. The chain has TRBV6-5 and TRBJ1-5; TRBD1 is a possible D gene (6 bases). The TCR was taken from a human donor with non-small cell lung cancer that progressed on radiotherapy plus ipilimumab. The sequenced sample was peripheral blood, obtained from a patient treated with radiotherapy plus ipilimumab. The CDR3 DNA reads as TGTGCCAGCAGTTACTCGTCAGGGGCGGAAAATCAGCCCCAGCATTTT. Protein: CASSYSSGAENQPQHF.